Listed below are T cell receptor beta chains from one sample, sequenced in a study of blood T cell repertoires in COVID-19. Some clones are missing from TCRdb's copy, which holds only in-frame ones; the method was immunoSEQ multiplex PCR. The profile shows under 250,000 clones, approximately 80% of them singletons. The sequenced sample was peripheral blood. Every receptor here comes from a human donor in a cohort sampled during active COVID-19. Each CDR3 is given with its conserved first and last residue. The order of the fields is V gene, J gene, clone size, CDR3 protein. Rows give clone size only sometimes, using once, few, many, or a class for an expanded clone.

TRBV28	TRBJ1-2	NA	CASRQGTGGVFDYGYTF
TRBV5-1	TRBJ1-3	NA	CASSSKTGGNTIYF
TRBV5-1	TRBJ2-1	NA	CASSLVLAGGGNEQFF
TRBV10-3	TRBJ2-1	NA	CAIKGLASPWQFF
TRBV28	TRBJ2-7	NA	CASSLRLAGSYEQYF
TRBV28	TRBJ1-5	NA	CASSLRRGGSNQPQHF
TRBV9	TRBJ2-5	NA	CASSVGGLQETQYF
TRBV19	TRBJ1-4	NA	CASSLGTAPEKLFF
TRBV19	TRBJ2-3	NA	CASSTAGTTDTDTQYF
TRBV2	TRBJ2-4	NA	CASSGVLAGNENIQYF
TRBV4-1	TRBJ2-1	NA	CASSHSDLAGSYNEQFF
TRBV30	TRBJ2-5	NA	CAWTPSGTTVAQYF
TRBV18	TRBJ1-4	NA	CASSLVLNEKLFF
TRBV2	TRBJ1-6	few	CASSRDSYNSPLHF
TRBV28	TRBJ1-2	NA	CASRIGQGDYTF
TRBV27	TRBJ2-2	few	CASSSPTSGKTGELFF
TRBV5-5	TRBJ2-7	NA	CASSSPSPYEQYF
TRBV27	TRBJ2-4	NA	CASSLFFQSGLQNIQYF
TRBV5-1	TRBJ2-2	NA	CASSSDRPNTGELFF
TRBV23-1	TRBJ1-6	NA	CASSQFVRQGSDNSPLHF
TRBV7-2	TRBJ2-1	NA	CASSLPQGISGNSYNEQFF
TRBV7-2	TRBJ2-2	NA	CASSSLTRGGELFF
TRBV7-9	TRBJ2-3	NA	CASSLVSLASTDTQYF
TRBV3-1/TRBV3-2	TRBJ1-4	NA	CASSLTGVANEKLFF
TRBV28	TRBJ2-7	NA	CASSLSAAGSYEQYF
TRBV14	TRBJ2-3	NA	CASSQDWAISDTQYF
TRBV6-5	TRBJ2-7	once	CASSRTGVYEQYF
TRBV7-9	TRBJ1-4	NA	CASSFLGATNEKLFF
TRBV7-2	TRBJ1-5	NA	CASSLMGQGANQPQHF
TRBV28	TRBJ2-7	NA	CASRTRTSGTYEQYF
TRBV21-1	TRBJ2-3	NA	CASSGAGVDTQYF
TRBV5-6	TRBJ2-7	NA	CASSLGLGIAPLGEQYF